This TCR beta chain was identified during a study of blood T cell repertoires in COVID-19. The wider study: The United States, Italy and Spain supplied acute and convalescent COVID-19 samples. T cells, B-cell-depleted T cells, or PBMCs provided the cDNA or gDNA that served as material.

In germline, CDR1 is GTSNPN, CDR2 SVGIG (reference sequence). V was shortened by 0 bases and J by 1 base, with 3 bases between the two germline ends. CDR3 length equals 13 residues. Original analysis: Amplification with reference gene primers provided the estimates of nucleated cell counts. Profiled with immunoSEQ multiplex PCR; TCRdb holds only in-frame clones, not every one. The D gene and trimming were derived from the DNA, and the V and J assignments and clone size from that table. The top ten clones hold 20% to 25% of a sample with some 94,000 clones, 55% to 80% of them seen once. The chain is built from TRBV30 and TRBJ2-2; D not resolved. This clonotype was obtained from a woman aged 55-69 years in a cohort sampled during active or convalescent COVID-19. The sequencing input was peripheral blood. CDR3 sequence: CAWSVQNTGELFF. CDR3 DNA: TGTGCCTGGAGTGTACAGAACACCGGGGAGCTGTTTTTT.